This T cell receptor beta chain was sequenced in a study of blood T cell repertoires in COVID-19. Study details: Acute and convalescent COVID-19 samples came from the United States, Italy and Spain.

The V gene end was trimmed by 5 bases and the J gene end by 2 bases; junction bases not matched to a gene: 12. This CDR3 comprises 16 residues. Germline CDR1 and CDR2: SGHTA and FQGNSA. Participants, roughly 18 to 100 years old, spanned some 23 US areas. Self-reported history from a screening survey and questionnaire set each donor's cohort. Original processing notes: Amplifying reference gene primers gave estimates of nucleated cell counts. TCRdb keeps only in-frame clones here, not all; method: immunoSEQ multiplex PCR. For V, J and clone size, that table is used; D and trimming come from the DNA. This table has over 110,000 clones, roughly 84% appearing once. This clone was seen more than once but under ten times.

This sequence joins TRBV7-2 and TRBJ2-7; 7 bases are a match to TRBD1. Sequencing used PBMCs or T cells enriched from blood (not recorded which). The receptor was derived from a middle-aged man with acute COVID-19. CDR3 protein: CASSATRQGRTYEQYF. The CDR3 nucleotides read TGTGCCAGCAGCGCCACAAGACAGGGCCGGACCTACGAGCAGTACTTC.